Listed below are T cell receptor beta chains from one sample, sequenced in a study of cytomegalovirus exposure and HLA in healthy donors. Profiling relied on immunoSEQ multiplex PCR, and the TCRdb table lists in-frame clones only, not all of them. The sample has hundreds of thousands of clones, approximately 90% seen once. Sequencing input: PBMCs. The source is a woman under 30 in good health and CMV-seronegative. Both conserved end residues are part of each CDR3. A D gene is named only where the DNA matches it firmly. For some rows the clone size is stated as once, few or many, or as a class when expanded; others skip it.

j_call clone_size d_call v_call cdr3_aa cdr3_nt
TRBJ1-4 NA NA TRBV6-1 CASSEPGLTNEKLFF TGTGCCAGCAGTGAACCGGGACTGACTAATGAAAAACTGTTTTTT
TRBJ1-5 NA NA TRBV11-2 CASRPTGRDQPQHF TGTGCCAGCAGACCTACAGGGAGGGATCAGCCCCAGCATTTT
TRBJ1-5 NA NA TRBV27 CASSLPNQPQHF TGTGCCAGCAGTTTACCTAATCAGCCCCAGCATTTT
TRBJ1-1 NA NA TRBV2 CASSPLAPGTEAFF TGTGCCAGCAGCCCGCTTGCCCCGGGTACTGAAGCTTTCTTT
TRBJ2-7 NA NA TRBV27 CASSQARGGPSYEQYF TGTGCCAGCAGTCAGGCGCGCGGGGGCCCCTCCTACGAGCAGTACTTC
TRBJ2-7 NA TRBD1 TRBV27 CASSDRVSYEQYF TGTGCCAGCAGCGACAGGGTGTCCTACGAGCAGTACTTC
TRBJ2-3 NA NA TRBV5-4 CASSSWGLEAPDTQYF TGTGCCAGCAGCTCCTGGGGTCTGGAGGCTCCAGATACGCAGTATTTT
TRBJ1-1 NA NA TRBV27 CASSLSMSRQNTEAFF TGTGCCAGCAGTTTATCGATGTCGCGCCAGAACACTGAAGCTTTCTTT
TRBJ2-1 NA NA TRBV27 CASSPGYNEQFF TGTGCCAGCAGCCCCGGGTACAATGAGCAGTTCTTC
TRBJ2-3 NA TRBD1 TRBV18 CASSPIQGGTDTQYF TGTGCCAGCTCACCAATACAGGGGGGAACAGATACGCAGTATTTT
TRBJ1-3 NA NA TRBV5-1 CASSTDSTSGNTIYF TGCGCCAGCAGCACCGACAGCACCTCTGGAAACACCATATATTTT
TRBJ2-7 NA NA TRBV5-1 CASSLAGEDLFFSYEQYF TGCGCCAGCAGCTTGGCCGGGGAGGACCTTTTTTTCTCCTACGAGCAGTACTTC
TRBJ2-2 NA NA TRBV4-1 CASSPHTGELFF TGCGCCAGCAGCCCTCACACCGGGGAGCTGTTTTTT
TRBJ2-1 NA TRBD2 TRBV27 CATRTGTSRYNEQFF TGTGCCACTCGGACTGGGACTAGCCGGTACAATGAGCAGTTCTTC
TRBJ2-7 NA TRBD1 TRBV5-1 CASRLGQGASYEQYF TGCGCCAGCAGGTTGGGACAGGGGGCGTCCTACGAGCAGTACTTC
TRBJ2-3 NA TRBD2 TRBV10-3 CAISATGTSGGVSDTQYF TGTGCCATCAGTGCCACCGGGACTAGCGGGGGGGTGTCAGATACGCAGTATTTT
TRBJ2-7 NA NA TRBV11-2 CASSPLGALYEQYF TGTGCCAGCAGCCCTCTTGGGGCCCTCTACGAGCAGTACTTC
TRBJ1-2 NA TRBD1 TRBV5-1 CASSLDSTGGQGYTF TGCGCCAGCAGCTTGGACAGCACAGGGGGGCAGGGCTACACCTTC
TRBJ2-7 once NA TRBV29-1 CSAGTGGGEQYF TGCAGCGCTGGCACAGGGGGAGGGGAGCAGTACTTC
TRBJ1-5 once NA TRBV6-1 CASSEGPRNQPQHF TGTGCCAGCAGTGAAGGGCCCAGAAATCAGCCCCAGCATTTT
TRBJ2-3 NA NA TRBV5-8 CASSLAGRGRTDTQYF TGTGCCAGCAGCTTGGCCGGCAGGGGACGCACAGATACGCAGTATTTT
TRBJ2-5 NA TRBD2 TRBV27 CASSVRFSGTSVETQYF TGTGCCAGCAGTGTTCGCTTCTCCGGGACTAGCGTGGAGACCCAGTACTTC
TRBJ1-3 NA NA TRBV7-9 CASSLLYRVSGNTIYF TGTGCCAGCAGCCTCTTGTACAGGGTATCCGGAAACACCATATATTTT
TRBJ1-6 NA NA TRBV27 CASSPRPWDTGDNSPLHF TGTGCCAGCAGTCCACGCCCTTGGGATACAGGAGACAATTCACCCCTCCACTTT
TRBJ2-1 NA TRBD1 TRBV2 CASPRPGQGPNEQFF TGTGCCAGCCCCCGTCCGGGACAGGGCCCCAATGAGCAGTTCTTC
TRBJ2-3 NA TRBD2 TRBV15 CATSRASGGGTDTQYF TGTGCCACCAGCAGGGCCTCGGGAGGGGGCACAGATACGCAGTATTTT
TRBJ2-1 NA TRBD2 TRBV29-1 CSGDSGGAGNEQFF TGCAGCGGGGATAGCGGGGGGGCAGGCAATGAGCAGTTCTTC
TRBJ2-1 NA NA TRBV5-4 CASSHGLLNHNEQFF TGTGCCAGCAGCCATGGACTATTGAATCACAATGAGCAGTTCTTC
TRBJ2-1 NA NA TRBV5-1 CASSSLSGASSYNEQFF TGCGCCAGCAGCAGCCTTAGCGGAGCCAGCTCCTACAATGAGCAGTTCTTC
TRBJ2-7 NA NA TRBV10-3 CATRGSQAYEQYF TGTGCCACCCGCGGAAGCCAAGCCTACGAGCAGTACTTC
TRBJ2-3 once NA TRBV7-3 CASSLFEQGGTDTQYF TGTGCCAGCAGCTTATTCGAACAGGGCGGAACAGATACGCAGTATTTT
TRBJ2-3 NA TRBD2 TRBV6-4 CATRTSISTDTQYF TGTGCCACCCGGACTAGCATCTCGACAGATACGCAGTATTTT
TRBJ1-1 NA NA TRBV27 CASSPRGNTEAFF TGTGCCAGCAGTCCCCGGGGGAACACTGAAGCTTTCTTT
TRBJ1-5 NA NA TRBV18 CASSPGTPNQPQHF TGTGCCAGCTCACCCGGGACACCGAATCAGCCCCAGCATTTT
TRBJ2-7 NA TRBD2 TRBV15 CATSRPPAGLGNEQYF TGTGCCACCAGCAGACCCCCGGCGGGACTAGGGAACGAGCAGTACTTC
TRBJ1-1 NA TRBD1 TRBV5-6 CASSDAGTGTLMNTEAFF TGTGCCAGCAGTGATGCCGGGACAGGGACACTTATGAACACTGAAGCTTTCTTT
TRBJ2-2 NA TRBD2 TRBV30 CAWSRTSGGGELFF TGTGCCTGGAGCCGGACTAGCGGGGGGGGAGAGCTGTTTTTT
TRBJ2-3 NA TRBD2 TRBV30 CAWSTGLAGEVDTQYF TGTGCCTGGAGCACAGGACTAGCGGGAGAGGTAGATACGCAGTATTTT
TRBJ2-7 NA TRBD2 TRBV6-5 CAVRRDYNYEQYF TGTGCCGTCCGCCGGGACTACAACTACGAGCAGTACTTC
TRBJ2-5 NA TRBD1 TRBV7-9 CASSHGTGKETQYF TGTGCCAGCAGCCACGGGACAGGGAAGGAGACCCAGTACTTC
TRBJ2-4 NA NA TRBV27 CASSLGGAGNIQYF TGTGCCAGCAGTTTGGGGGGGGCCGGGAACATTCAGTACTTC
TRBJ1-1 NA NA TRBV28 CASTLTRGGATFF TGTGCCAGCACTTTAACTCGTGGGGGCGCGACTTTCTTT
TRBJ2-1 few NA TRBV9 CASSAIAQGDEQFF TGTGCCAGCAGCGCCATTGCTCAGGGCGATGAGCAGTTCTTC
TRBJ2-7 NA TRBD1 TRBV27 CASSLYPGGGSYEQYF TGTGCCAGCAGTTTATACCCAGGGGGCGGATCCTACGAGCAGTACTTC
TRBJ1-1 NA NA TRBV27 CASSPIGVLTDEAFF TGTGCCAGCAGTCCAATCGGGGTGTTGACTGATGAAGCTTTCTTT
TRBJ2-3 NA TRBD1 TRBV7-9 CASSPVSGGTGGQYF TGTGCCAGCAGCCCAGTTAGTGGAGGGACAGGGGGGCAGTATTTT
TRBJ1-1 NA TRBD1 TRBV6-5 CASRLIDRDEAFF TGTGCCAGCAGACTCATTGACAGGGATGAAGCTTTCTTT